The 16 T cell receptor beta chains below all came from one sample that was sequenced in a study of T cell responses to AZD1222 COVID-19 vaccine (dated by TCRdb to the early 2020s). In the paper's terms, the time point label means: baseline before first vaccination. Library preparation used the immunoSEQ multiplex PCR assay. TCRdb obtained this table from immuneACCESS and retained in-frame rearrangements with V and J assigned. These tables miss some clones; where compared with another copy, unresolved V genes account for less than half of the shortfall, and the remainder is unexplained. This sample has approximately 120,000 clones in its table, and around 92% of those were observed once. The ten largest clones represent under 1.2% of the sample. This specimen consisted of peripheral blood, obtained on day 0 of AZD1222 vaccination. These receptors were collected from an adult in good health.

This clone was observed once. The rearrangement uses TRBV19 and TRBJ2-2; D may be TRBD2 (6 bases). This CDR3 is built from 14 residues. V was shortened by 4 bases and J by 5 bases, with 11 bases between the two germline ends. Germline lookup yields CDR1 LNHDA and CDR2 SQIVND (reference sequence). The CDR3 bases are TGTGCCAGTAGTACAACCGGGGGAACCGGGGAGCTGTTTTTT. This encodes CASSTTGGTGELFF. The whole variable domain, filled in from reference TRBV19 and TRBJ2-2, reads DGGITQSPKYLFRKEGQNVTLSCEQNLNHDAMYWYRQDPGQGLRLIYYSQIVNDFQKGDIAEGYSVSREKKESFPLTVTSAQKNPTAFYLCASSTTGGTGELFFGEGSRLTVL.

This clone has just one count. This chain uses TRBV30 with TRBJ2-7, with D tentatively TRBD2 (7 bases). This CDR3 has 15 residues. The ends were cut back, 3 bases at V and 9 bases at J, with 24 bases in the middle. In germline, CDR1 is GTSNPN, CDR2 SVGIG (reference sequence). CDR3 bases: TGTGCCTGGAGCCTAGGGGGGGGGCGACCGTCGGGGCAGTACTTC. As protein: CAWSLGGGRPSGQYF.

The V call is TRBV27, the J call TRBJ1-1, with D unresolved. Trimming pared 7 bases from V and 3 bases from J, leaving 6 bases between. Germline CDR1 and CDR2: MNHEY and SMNVEV (reference sequence). CDR3 size: 11 residues. This CDR3 reads CASIWDTEAFF. Written as DNA, the CDR3 is TGTGCCAGCATCTGGGACACTGAAGCTTTCTTT.

The J gene is TRBJ2-2, the V gene TRBV24-1, with 7 bases aligning to TRBD1. V gave up 4 bases and J gave up 6 bases; unmatched junction bases: 10. The CDR3 has 16 amino acids. Germline CDR1 reads KGHDR; CDR2 reads SFDVKD. The CDR3 protein is CATSEDRDWAAGELFF. The DNA of the CDR3 is TGTGCCACCAGTGAAGACAGGGATTGGGCCGCCGGGGAGCTGTTTTTT.

The J gene is TRBJ2-7, the V gene TRBV4-1; D possibly corresponds to TRBD1 (7 bases). V shed 4 bases and J shed 12 bases, with 22 bases lying between them. The CDR3 totals 14 residues. The germline CDR1 and CDR2 sequences are MGHRA and YSYEKL. This CDR3 is CASSPRQGTTAGYF. The CDR3 DNA reads as TGCGCCAGCAGCCCCCGACAGGGCACAACAGCGGGGTACTTC.

This chain uses TRBV5-1 with TRBJ1-5; D is ambiguous. The germline gives CDR1 SGHRS, CDR2 YFSETQ. V lost 2 bases and J 13 bases, leaving 19 bases between the germline ends. This CDR3 has 14 residues. This chain's CDR3 is CASSLAGDSGKQHF. DNA of the CDR3: TGCGCCAGCAGCTTAGCCGGAGATTCTGGCAAACAGCATTTT.

This clone has only a few counts. This rearrangement joins TRBV29-1 to TRBJ2-2; 7 bases are shared with TRBD2. The germline V gene has CDR1 SQVTM and CDR2 ANQGSEA. The CDR3 contains 14 residues. Unmatched junction bases numbered 6, after V lost 1 base and J lost 7 bases. The DNA for the CDR3 is TGCAGCGTTGAAGCAGGGAGGGCTAGCGGGGAGCTGTTTTTT. Translation: CSVEAGRASGELFF.

The genes are TRBV30 and TRBJ1-4; D perhaps matches TRBD1 (5 bases). The germline V gene has CDR1 GTSNPN and CDR2 SVGIG (reference sequence). Trimming stripped 0 bases from V and 10 bases from J, with 15 bases between. The CDR3 loop spans 14 amino acids. This CDR3 is CAWSVGQGGGKLFF. The DNA for the CDR3 is TGTGCCTGGAGTGTCGGGCAGGGAGGAGGAAAACTGTTTTTT.

The gene calls are TRBV9 and TRBJ2-7, with TRBD2 matching 11 bases. J lost 2 bases, V lost 0 bases, and 4 bases had no gene match. From germline, CDR1 is SGDLS and CDR2 YYNGEE. This CDR3 comprises 16 residues. This chain's CDR3 is CASSVASGRRAYEQYF. The CDR3 region has the DNA TGTGCCAGCAGCGTAGCTAGCGGGAGGCGAGCCTACGAGCAGTACTTC. The whole variable domain, remainder taken from reference TRBV9 and TRBJ2-7, is DSGVTQTPKHLITATGQRVTLRCSPRSGDLSVYWYQQSLDQGLQFLIQYYNGEERAKGNILERFSAQQFPDLHSELNLSSLELGDSALYFCASSVASGRRAYEQYFGPGTRLTVT.

This rearrangement joins TRBV6-5 to TRBJ2-7, with D tentatively TRBD1 or TRBD2 (5 bases each). The germline V gene has CDR1 MNHEY and CDR2 SVGAGI. V was shortened by 1 base and J by 2 bases, with 15 bases between the two germline ends. The CDR3 spans 16 residues. The CDR3 loop reads CASSYLQGTYPYEQYF. For the CDR3, the DNA is TGTGCCAGCAGTTACTTACAAGGGACCTACCCCTACGAGCAGTACTTC.

About this clone itself: Other DNA sequences in the same sample also yield this CDR3. This chain links TRBV9 with TRBJ1-3; D remains ambiguous. Germline lookup yields CDR1 SGDLS and CDR2 YYNGEE. This CDR3 has 12 residues. Trimming shortened V by 2 bases and J by 3 bases, and 3 bases separated the two germline ends. This chain's CDR3 is CASSVSGNTIYF. The CDR3 DNA follows: TGTGCCAGCAGCGTGAGTGGAAACACCATATATTTT. The entire variable domain, with the rest obtained from reference TRBV9 and TRBJ1-3, is as follows: DSGVTQTPKHLITATGQRVTLRCSPRSGDLSVYWYQQSLDQGLQFLIQYYNGEERAKGNILERFSAQQFPDLHSELNLSSLELGDSALYFCASSVSGNTIYFGEGSWLTVV.

The CDR3, as DNA: TGTGCCAGCAGCACAACAGGGTTACCTCCCTACGAGCAGTACTTC. This codes for CASSTTGLPPYEQYF. The chain employs TRBV11-2 and TRBJ2-7; a weak D match, TRBD1 (6 bases). Trimming took 5 bases from V and 2 from J, leaving 16 bases between them. The CDR3 extends over 15 amino acids. Germline CDR1 and CDR2: SGHAT and FQNNGV.

The rearrangement joins TRBV5-5 to TRBJ1-3; 9 bases fit TRBD1. The CDR3 sequence is 16 residues long. Germline V gives CDR1 SGHKS, CDR2 YYEKEE (reference sequence). The V and J ends lost 2 bases and 1 base, in that order; junction bases with no gene match: 4. CDR3: CASSFWGQGSGNTIYF. The CDR3 coding sequence is TGTGCCAGCAGCTTTTGGGGACAGGGTTCTGGAAACACCATATATTTT.

The chain employs TRBV9 and TRBJ2-7, with TRBD2 identical over 7 bases. Trimming at V came to 0 bases and at J to 3 bases, leaving 6 bases not matched to a gene. The germline CDR1 and CDR2 sequences are SGDLS and YYNGEE. This CDR3 has 15 amino acids. The CDR3 nucleotides are TGTGCCAGCAGCGTAGCGGCTAGCGGATTCTACGAGCAGTACTTC. This encodes CASSVAASGFYEQYF.

This rearrangement joins TRBV21-1 to TRBJ1-3. TRBV21-1 is a pseudogene segment. This CDR3 contains 15 residues. The CDR3 DNA follows: TGTGCCAGCAGCGCTCCGGGTTACTCTGGAAACACCATATATTTT. Amino acids: CASSAPGYSGNTIYF.

This clone was observed a few times. The J gene is TRBJ2-1, the V gene TRBV6-2 or TRBV6-3, with TRBD2 matching 10 bases. The CDR3 is 15 residues long. Germline CDR1 reads MNHEY; CDR2 reads SVGEGT. V lost 6 bases to trimming and J lost 4 bases; unmatched junction nucleotides: 6. The CDR3 spells CASSPTSGTYNEQFF. CDR3 nucleotides: TGTGCCAGCAGCCCTACTAGCGGGACGTACAATGAGCAGTTCTTC.